This record covers a single TCR beta chain. Clones were read by immunoSEQ multiplex PCR, and TCRdb kept only the in-frame ones, dropping some. The sample yields about 80,000 clones, about 90% seen once. This sample is part of a study of T cell changes during pregnancy in multiple sclerosis. The germline V and J ends were trimmed by 4 bases and 2 bases, with 15 bases remaining between them. CDR1 and CDR2 from the germline V gene are SGHRS and YFSETQ. The CDR3 totals 15 residues. The TCR sequence derives from a female donor with multiple sclerosis, enrolled in a pregnancy study. The chain couples TRBV5-1 to TRBJ1-1; a weak D match, TRBD1 (5 bases). The material was peripheral blood, obtained before pregnancy. For the CDR3, the DNA is TGCGCCAGCAGCGTGTTCGGGGGAGGTAACACTGAAGCTTTCTTT. This translates into CASSVFGGGNTEAFF.